This T cell receptor beta chain is from a study of T cell changes during pregnancy in multiple sclerosis. Profiling relied on immunoSEQ multiplex PCR, and the TCRdb table lists in-frame clones only, not all of them. The sample includes more than 45,000 clones, around 92% of them seen just once. The CDR3 extends over 13 amino acids. The germline V and J ends were trimmed by 3 bases and 5 bases, with 10 bases remaining between them. Germline assignment: CDR1 SGHVS and CDR2 FQNEAQ. The genes are TRBV7-8 and TRBJ1-1; the D is unclear. Sequences were derived from CD4+ T cells from peripheral blood mononuclear cells, sampled after pregnancy. The sequence came from a female donor with multiple sclerosis, enrolled in a pregnancy study. This chain's CDR3 is CASSLDWSTEAFF. Here the CDR3 DNA reads TGTGCCAGCAGCTTGGACTGGAGTACTGAAGCTTTCTTT.